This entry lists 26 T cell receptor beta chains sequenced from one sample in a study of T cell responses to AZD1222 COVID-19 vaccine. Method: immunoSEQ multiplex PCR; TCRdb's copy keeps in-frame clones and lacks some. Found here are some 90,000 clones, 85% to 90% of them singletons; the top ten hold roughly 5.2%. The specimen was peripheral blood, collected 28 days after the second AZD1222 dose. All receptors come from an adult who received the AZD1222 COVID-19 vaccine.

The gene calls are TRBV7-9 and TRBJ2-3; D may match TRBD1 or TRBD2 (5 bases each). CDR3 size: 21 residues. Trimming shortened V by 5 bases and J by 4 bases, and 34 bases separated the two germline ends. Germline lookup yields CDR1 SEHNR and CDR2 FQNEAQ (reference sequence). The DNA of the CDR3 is TGTGCCAGCAGCACACCTCCATCTCTGGTCCGGGGCCATAGCCGCCCAGATACGCAGTATTTT. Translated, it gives CASSTPPSLVRGHSRPDTQYF.

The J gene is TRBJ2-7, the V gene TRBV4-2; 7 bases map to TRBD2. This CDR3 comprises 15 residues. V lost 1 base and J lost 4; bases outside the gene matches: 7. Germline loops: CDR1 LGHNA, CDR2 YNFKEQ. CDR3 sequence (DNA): TGTGCCAGCAGCCAAGCCAGCGGGGACCAGTACGAGCAGTACTTC. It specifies CASSQASGDQYEQYF.

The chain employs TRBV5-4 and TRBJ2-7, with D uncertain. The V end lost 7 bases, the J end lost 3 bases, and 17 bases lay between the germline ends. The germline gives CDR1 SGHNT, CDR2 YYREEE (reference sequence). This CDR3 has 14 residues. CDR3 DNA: TGTGCCAGCGGTCTGGACGGCTCACGCTACGAGCAGTACTTC. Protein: CASGLDGSRYEQYF.

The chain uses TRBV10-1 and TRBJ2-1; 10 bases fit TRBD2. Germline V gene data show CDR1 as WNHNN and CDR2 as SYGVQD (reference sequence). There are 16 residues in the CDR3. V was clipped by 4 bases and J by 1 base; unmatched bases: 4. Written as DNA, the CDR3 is TGCGCCAGCAGTGCGTCTAGCGGGGGTTCCTACAATGAGCAGTTCTTC. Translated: CASSASSGGSYNEQFF.

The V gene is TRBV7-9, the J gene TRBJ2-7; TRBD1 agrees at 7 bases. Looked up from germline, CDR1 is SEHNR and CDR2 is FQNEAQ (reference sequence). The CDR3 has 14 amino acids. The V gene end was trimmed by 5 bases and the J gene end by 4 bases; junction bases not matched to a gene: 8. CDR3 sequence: CASSPRQGPYEQYF. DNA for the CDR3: TGTGCCAGCAGCCCTCGACAGGGACCTTACGAGCAGTACTTC.

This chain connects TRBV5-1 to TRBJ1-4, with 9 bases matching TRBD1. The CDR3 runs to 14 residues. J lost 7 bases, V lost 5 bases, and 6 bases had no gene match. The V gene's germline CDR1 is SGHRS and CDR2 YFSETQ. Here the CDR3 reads CASSEGQGPEKLFF. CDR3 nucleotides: TGCGCCAGCAGTGAGGGACAGGGCCCTGAAAAACTGTTTTTT.

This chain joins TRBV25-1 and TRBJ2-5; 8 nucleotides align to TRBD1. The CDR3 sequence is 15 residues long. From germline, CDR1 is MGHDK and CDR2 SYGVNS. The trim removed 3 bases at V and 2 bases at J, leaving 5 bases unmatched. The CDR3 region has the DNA TGTGCCAGCAGTGACTACCGGACAGGGCAAGAGACCCAGTACTTC. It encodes CASSDYRTGQETQYF.

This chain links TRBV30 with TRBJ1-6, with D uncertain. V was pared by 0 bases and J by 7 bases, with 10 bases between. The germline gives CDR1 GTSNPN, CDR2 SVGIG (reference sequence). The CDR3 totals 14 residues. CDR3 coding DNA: TGTGCCTGGAGTGTACCGGGGATGAATTCACCCCTCCACTTT. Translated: CAWSVPGMNSPLHF.

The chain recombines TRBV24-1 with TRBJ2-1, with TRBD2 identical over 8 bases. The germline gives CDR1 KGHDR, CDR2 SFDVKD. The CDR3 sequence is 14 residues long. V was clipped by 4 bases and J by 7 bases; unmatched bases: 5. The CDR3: CATSDSGGANEQFF. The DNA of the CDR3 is TGTGCCACCAGTGACTCCGGGGGGGCAAATGAGCAGTTCTTC.

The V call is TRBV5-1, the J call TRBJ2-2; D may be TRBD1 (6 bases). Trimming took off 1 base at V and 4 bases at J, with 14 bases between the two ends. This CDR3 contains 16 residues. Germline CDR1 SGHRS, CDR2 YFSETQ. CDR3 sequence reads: CASSLSLGHGTGELFF. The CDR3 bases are TGCGCCAGCAGCTTGTCCCTGGGACATGGCACCGGGGAGCTGTTTTTT.

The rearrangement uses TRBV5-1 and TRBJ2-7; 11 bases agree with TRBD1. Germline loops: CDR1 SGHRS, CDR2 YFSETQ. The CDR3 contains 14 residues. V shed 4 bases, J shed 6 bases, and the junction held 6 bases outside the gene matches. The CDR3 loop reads CASSAGQGAGEQYF. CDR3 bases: TGCGCCAGCAGCGCCGGACAGGGGGCGGGCGAGCAGTACTTC.

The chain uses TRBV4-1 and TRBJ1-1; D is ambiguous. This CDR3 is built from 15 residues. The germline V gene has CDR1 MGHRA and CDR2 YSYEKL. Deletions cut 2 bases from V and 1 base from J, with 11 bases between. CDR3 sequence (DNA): TGCGCCAGCAGCCAAATGGTTCTAGGGAACACTGAAGCTTTCTTT. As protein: CASSQMVLGNTEAFF.

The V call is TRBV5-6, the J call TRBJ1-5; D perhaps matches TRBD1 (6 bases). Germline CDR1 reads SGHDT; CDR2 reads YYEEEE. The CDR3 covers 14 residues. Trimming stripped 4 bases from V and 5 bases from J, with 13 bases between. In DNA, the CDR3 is TGTGCCAGCAGCCGGGGGGACACCTATCAGCCCCAGCATTTT. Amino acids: CASSRGDTYQPQHF.

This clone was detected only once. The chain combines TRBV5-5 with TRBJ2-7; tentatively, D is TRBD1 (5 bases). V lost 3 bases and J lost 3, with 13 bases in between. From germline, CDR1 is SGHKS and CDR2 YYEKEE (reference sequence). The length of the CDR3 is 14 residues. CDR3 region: CASSWGGTDYEQYF. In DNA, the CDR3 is TGTGCCAGCAGCTGGGGCGGTACAGACTACGAGCAGTACTTC.

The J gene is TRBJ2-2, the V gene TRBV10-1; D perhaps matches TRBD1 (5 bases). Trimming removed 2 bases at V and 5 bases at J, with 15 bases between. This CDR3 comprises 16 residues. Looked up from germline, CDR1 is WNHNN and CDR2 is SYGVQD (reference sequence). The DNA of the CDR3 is TGCGCCAGCAGTGAGACAGGAAAAAGTTTTACCGGGGAGCTGTTTTTT. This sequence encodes CASSETGKSFTGELFF.

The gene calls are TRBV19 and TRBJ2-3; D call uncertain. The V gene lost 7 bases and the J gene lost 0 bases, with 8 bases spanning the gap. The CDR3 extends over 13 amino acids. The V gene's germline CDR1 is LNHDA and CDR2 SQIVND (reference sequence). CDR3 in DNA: TGTGCCAGTACCTCGAGTAGCACAGATACGCAGTATTTT. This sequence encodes CASTSSSTDTQYF.

DNA for the CDR3: TGCGCCAGCTGTACGGGGGGAGGTACTGAAGCTTTCTTT. This encodes CASCTGGGTEAFF. The chain recombines TRBV10-2 with TRBJ1-1; tentative D call: TRBD1 (5 bases). V was cut by 8 bases and J by 5 bases, with 15 bases left in between. Germline values: CDR1 WSHSY, CDR2 SAAADI. The CDR3 has 13 residues.

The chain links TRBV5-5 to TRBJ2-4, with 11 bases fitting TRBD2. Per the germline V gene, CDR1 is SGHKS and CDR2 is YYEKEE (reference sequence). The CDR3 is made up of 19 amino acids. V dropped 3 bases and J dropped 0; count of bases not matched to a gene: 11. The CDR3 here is CASSSPASGGILAKNIQYF. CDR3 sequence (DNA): TGTGCCAGCAGCTCACCCGCTAGCGGGGGGATACTAGCCAAAAACATTCAGTACTTC.

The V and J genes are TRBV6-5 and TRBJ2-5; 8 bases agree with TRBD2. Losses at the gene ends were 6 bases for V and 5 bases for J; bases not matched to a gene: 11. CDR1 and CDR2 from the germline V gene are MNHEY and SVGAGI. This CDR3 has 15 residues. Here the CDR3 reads CASRDPGTSAETQYF. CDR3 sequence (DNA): TGTGCCAGCAGAGACCCCGGGACTAGTGCGGAGACCCAGTACTTC.

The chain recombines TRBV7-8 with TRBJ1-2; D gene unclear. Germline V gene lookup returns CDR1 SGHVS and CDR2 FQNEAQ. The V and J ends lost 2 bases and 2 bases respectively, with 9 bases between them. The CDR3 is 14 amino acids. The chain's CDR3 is CASSLKGSNYGYTF. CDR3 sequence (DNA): TGTGCCAGCAGCTTAAAGGGCTCGAACTATGGCTACACCTTC.

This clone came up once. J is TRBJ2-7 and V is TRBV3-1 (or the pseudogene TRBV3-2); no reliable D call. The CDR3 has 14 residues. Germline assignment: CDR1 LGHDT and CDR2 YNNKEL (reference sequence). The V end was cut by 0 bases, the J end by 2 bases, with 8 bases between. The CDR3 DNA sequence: TGTGCCAGCAGCCAAGATCTGACGGCCTACGAGCAGTACTTC. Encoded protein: CASSQDLTAYEQYF.

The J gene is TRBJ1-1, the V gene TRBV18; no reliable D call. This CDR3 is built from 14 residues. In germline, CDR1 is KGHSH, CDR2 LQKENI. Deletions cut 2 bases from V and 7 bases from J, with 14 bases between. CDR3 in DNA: TGTGCCAGCTCACCAAGATCTCGTGATAGTGAAGCTTTCTTT. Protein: CASSPRSRDSEAFF.

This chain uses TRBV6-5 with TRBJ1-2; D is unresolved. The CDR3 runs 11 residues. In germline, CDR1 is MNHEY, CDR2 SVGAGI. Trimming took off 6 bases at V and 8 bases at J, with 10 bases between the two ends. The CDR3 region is CASRFTVGYTF. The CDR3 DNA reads TGTGCCAGCAGATTCACAGTGGGCTACACCTTC.

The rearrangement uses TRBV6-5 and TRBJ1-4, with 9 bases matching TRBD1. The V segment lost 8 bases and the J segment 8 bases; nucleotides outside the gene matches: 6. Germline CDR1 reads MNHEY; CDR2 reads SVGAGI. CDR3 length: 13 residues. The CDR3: CASRTGVYEKLFF. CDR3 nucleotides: TGTGCCAGCCGGACAGGGGTATACGAAAAACTGTTTTTT.

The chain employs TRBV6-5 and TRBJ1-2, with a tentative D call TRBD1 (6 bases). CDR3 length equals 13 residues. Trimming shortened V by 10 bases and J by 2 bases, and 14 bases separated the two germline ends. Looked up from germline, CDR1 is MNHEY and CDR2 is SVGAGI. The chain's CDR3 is CATLGTRNYGYTF. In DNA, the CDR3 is TGTGCCACCTTAGGGACAAGAAACTATGGCTACACCTTC.

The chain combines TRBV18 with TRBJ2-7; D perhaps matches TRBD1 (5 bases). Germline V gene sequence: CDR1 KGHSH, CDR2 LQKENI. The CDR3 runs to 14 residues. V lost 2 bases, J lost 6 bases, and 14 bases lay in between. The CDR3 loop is CASSPATAQGEQYF. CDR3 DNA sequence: TGTGCCAGCTCACCAGCGACGGCCCAGGGCGAGCAGTACTTC.